This TCR beta chain was captured in a study of OX40 agonist ivuxolimab in advanced cancers. The sampling schedule covered blood at baseline, cycle 4 day 1, and cycle 7 day 1. Germline V gene sequence: CDR1 MGHRA, CDR2 YSYEKL. Trimming at V came to 4 bases and at J to 0 bases, leaving 5 bases not matched to a gene. This CDR3 contains 15 residues. The table came from immunoSEQ multiplex PCR; TCRdb's copy has only in-frame clones and leaves some out. The sample holds 55,000 or so clones, approximately 86% seen once. The sequenced sample was CD4+ or CD8+ T cells sorted from blood, obtained in a trial of the OX40 agonist ivuxolimab. The chain carries TRBV4-1 and TRBJ2-7, with 8 bases that match TRBD1. The receptor's source is an adult with an advanced solid tumor such as melanoma, head and neck, liver or kidney cancer. This CDR3 reads CASSPSTGASYEQYF. In DNA, the CDR3 is TGCGCCAGCAGCCCTTCGACAGGGGCCTCCTACGAGCAGTACTTC.